This T cell receptor beta chain stems from a study of shared clonotypes between healthy human individuals. Germline V gene lookup returns CDR1 SGHAT and CDR2 FQNNGV. Trimming took 2 bases from V and 2 from J, leaving 11 bases between them. This CDR3 spans 15 amino acids. In the case of this clone: Its matching antigen is unknown.

Profiled with immunoSEQ multiplex PCR; TCRdb holds only in-frame clones, not every one. The sample consists of about 490,000 clones, less than 80% of them appearing once. Whole-study findings and limits: Since donors were few, the genetic and exposure-history diversity represented was limited.

Sequenced input: PBMCs. The chain recombines TRBV11-2 with TRBJ2-3; possibly TRBD2 for D (5 bases). The receptor comes from a woman in her 40s in good health. Some clones in this sample may be carry-over from other donors' samples. For the CDR3, the DNA is TGTGCCAGCAGCTTAACCCGGAGGACCACAGATACGCAGTATTTT. Translating gives CASSLTRRTTDTQYF.